The clone carrying this T cell receptor (beta chain) was observed a handful of times. V trimming: 3 bases; J trimming: 7 bases; junction bases outside the gene matches: 5. There are 14 residues in the CDR3. Germline V lookup: CDR1 SGHTA, CDR2 FQGTGA. These data belong to a study of T cells in Graves' hyperthyroidism and ophthalmopathy. Amplification of TCR beta CDR3 regions used RNA as the template. The TCR CDR3 was amplified in a first-round RT-PCR using the HTBI primer set. TCRdb ran MiXCR on the multiplex PCR reads and lists one entry per CDR3 protein. This sample carries 500,000 to 750,000 distinct CDR3 sequences, less than 20% of them seen once, and the ten largest clones take around 7.5%.

This receptor was obtained from a woman aged 25 to 39 with Graves' hyperthyroidism. The rearrangement joins TRBV7-3 to TRBJ2-1; 8 bases map to TRBD2. The sequencing sample was made of blood. The CDR3 sequence is CASSFSGNSNEQFF. The CDR3 DNA is TGTGCCAGCAGCTTTAGCGGGAATTCGAATGAGCAGTTCTTC.